This is a list of T cell receptor beta chains from one sample in a study of cytomegalovirus exposure and HLA in healthy donors. Assay: immunoSEQ multiplex PCR; the TCRdb copy retains only in-frame clones and omits some. This table holds under 200,000 clones, 80% to 85% found once. Sequencing was done on a sample of PBMCs. The origin of the receptors is a male donor in good health and CMV-seropositive. Both conserved end residues are part of each CDR3. D genes are given only for firm matches. Size tells how often a clone was seen (once, few, many) or the class of an expanded clone, and some rows leave it out.

CASSRQGNEQYF | TGTGCCAGCTCACGACAGGGAAACGAGCAGTACTTC | TRBD1 | TRBJ2-7 | TRBV18 | .
CASRKLAGMDEQYF | TGTGCCAGTAGGAAACTAGCGGGAATGGACGAGCAGTACTTC | TRBD2 | TRBJ2-7 | TRBV19 | .
CASSQGLGNTIYF | TGTGCCAGCAGCCAGGGTCTTGGAAACACCATATATTTT | . | TRBJ1-3 | TRBV11-2 | .
CASSSGTDTQYF | TGTGCCAGCTCATCCGGCACAGATACGCAGTATTTT | . | TRBJ2-3 | TRBV18 | .
CASSVEDALLNYGYTF | TGTGCCAGCAGCGTCGAGGATGCCCTCCTTAACTATGGCTACACCTTC | . | TRBJ1-2 | TRBV7-8 | .
CASSWGQGLTEAFF | TGTGCCAGCAGTTGGGGACAGGGTCTAACTGAAGCTTTCTTT | TRBD1 | TRBJ1-1 | TRBV27 | .
CASSLTQPLAGVHNEQFF | TGCGCCAGCAGCTTGACCCAGCCGCTAGCGGGAGTCCACAATGAGCAGTTCTTC | TRBD2 | TRBJ2-1 | TRBV5-1 | .
CASSGGRSYNEQFF | TGTGCCAGCAGCGGAGGGAGATCCTACAATGAGCAGTTCTTC | . | TRBJ2-1 | TRBV7-2 | .
CASSEFSGIYNEQFF | TGCGCCAGCAGTGAGTTTAGCGGGATATACAATGAGCAGTTCTTC | TRBD2 | TRBJ2-1 | TRBV10-2 | .
CASRDSGGHTGELFF | TGTGCCAGCAGGGATAGCGGGGGGCACACCGGGGAGCTGTTTTTT | TRBD2 | TRBJ2-2 | TRBV6-5 | .
CASSRIPGTDEAFF | TGCGCCAGCTCTAGAATACCCGGGACAGATGAAGCTTTCTTT | TRBD1 | TRBJ1-1 | TRBV5-1 | .
CASSIGQKETQYF | TGTGCCAGTAGTATAGGACAGAAAGAGACCCAGTACTTC | . | TRBJ2-5 | TRBV19 | .
CASSQDRGVQETQYF | TGTGCCAGCAGCCAGGACAGGGGCGTCCAAGAGACCCAGTACTTC | TRBD1 | TRBJ2-5 | TRBV5-4 | few
CASSQGLGEKLFF | TGTGCCAGCAGCCAGGGATTGGGGGAAAAACTGTTTTTT | . | TRBJ1-4 | TRBV7-8 | few
CASSLFPYYEQYF | TGTGCCAGCAGTTTATTCCCCTACTACGAGCAGTACTTC | . | TRBJ2-7 | TRBV28 | .
CASSLGAPGGDIQYF | TGTGCCAGCAGCTTAGGGGCCCCTGGGGGGGACATTCAGTACTTC | TRBD2 | TRBJ2-4 | TRBV11-2 | .
CATSSTRDRPTFF | TGTGCCACCAGCAGTACCCGGGACAGGCCGACCTTTTTT | TRBD1 | TRBJ1-5 | TRBV15 | .
CATRPVGIVGMSNTGELFF | TGTGCCACCAGACCCGTCGGGATAGTGGGAATGAGTAACACCGGGGAGCTGTTTTTT | . | TRBJ2-2 | TRBV15 | .
CASSLRQAYNEQFF | TGTGCCAGCAGCTTGCGACAAGCTTACAATGAGCAGTTCTTC | . | TRBJ2-1 | TRBV5-4 | .
CAWSRDNQPQHF | TGTGCCTGGAGCAGGGACAATCAGCCCCAGCATTTT | . | TRBJ1-5 | TRBV30 | .
CASTGGPNEKLFF | TGTGCCAGCACGGGGGGCCCTAACGAAAAACTGTTTTTT | . | TRBJ1-4 | TRBV7-9 | .
CASNPTGYQPQHF | TGTGCCAGTAATCCGACAGGTTATCAGCCCCAGCATTTT | . | TRBJ1-5 | TRBV19 | few
CASSPPVPNTEAFF | TGCGCCAGCAGCCCCCCCGTTCCGAACACTGAAGCTTTCTTT | . | TRBJ1-1 | TRBV5-1 | .
CASSGNPRRNEQFF | TGTGCCAGCAGCGGAAACCCTCGGAGAAATGAGCAGTTCTTC | . | TRBJ2-1 | TRBV7-8 | .
CASSSPGTGGKLNEKLFF | TGTGCCAGCAGTTCACCCGGGACAGGGGGAAAATTAAATGAAAAACTGTTTTTT | TRBD1 | TRBJ1-4 | TRBV28 | .
CASSLDSLAHPEQYF | TGTGCCAGCAGCTTGGACAGCTTGGCCCATCCCGAGCAGTACTTC | . | TRBJ2-7 | TRBV5-4 | .
CASSDRTAVGEQFF | TGCGCCAGCAGTGACAGGACAGCGGTGGGTGAGCAGTTCTTC | . | TRBJ2-1 | TRBV10-1 | .
CASSPGLAGARNEQFF | TGTGCCAGCAGTCCGGGACTAGCGGGGGCGAGGAATGAGCAGTTCTTC | TRBD2 | TRBJ2-1 | TRBV28 | once
CASSFVSGTDEQYF | TGTGCCAGCAGTTTCGTCTCGGGGACAGACGAGCAGTACTTC | TRBD1 | TRBJ2-7 | TRBV28 | .
CASSLVGDQPQHF | TGCGCCAGCAGCTTGGTCGGGGATCAGCCCCAGCATTTT | . | TRBJ1-5 | TRBV5-1 | .
CASSDIRLFTEAFF | TGTGCCAGCAGTGATATCCGACTTTTCACTGAAGCTTTCTTT | . | TRBJ1-1 | TRBV6-1 | .
CASSVGLAGGSSYEQYF | TGTGCCAGCAGTGTGGGACTAGCGGGGGGGAGCTCCTACGAGCAGTACTTC | TRBD2 | TRBJ2-7 | TRBV6-1 | .
CATCSSGSSYEQYF | TGTGCCACCTGCTCTAGCGGGAGCTCCTACGAGCAGTACTTC | TRBD2 | TRBJ2-7 | TRBV10-3 | .
CAWSVRETQYF | TGTGCCTGGAGTGTTAGAGAGACCCAGTACTTC | . | TRBJ2-5 | TRBV30 | .
CASSEFRTTVYEQYF | TGTGCCAGCAGTGAGTTCAGGACTACAGTCTACGAGCAGTACTTC | . | TRBJ2-7 | TRBV25-1 | .
CASSGLQGAGTDTQYF | TGCGCCAGCAGCGGACTGCAGGGGGCCGGCACAGATACGCAGTATTTT | TRBD1 | TRBJ2-3 | TRBV5-1 | .
CASSEVLVDSEAFF | TGCGCCAGCAGTGAAGTTTTAGTCGACAGTGAAGCTTTCTTT | . | TRBJ1-1 | TRBV10-2 | .
CASSQDRGYGGKNIQYF | TGCGCCAGCAGCCAAGATAGAGGGTATGGTGGCAAAAACATTCAGTACTTC | . | TRBJ2-4 | TRBV4-3 | .
CASGFQGTEAFF | TGTGCCAGCGGCTTCCAGGGAACTGAAGCTTTCTTT | . | TRBJ1-1 | TRBV7-2 | .
CASSVLAEETQYF | TGTGCCAGCAGCGTGCTAGCGGAAGAGACCCAGTACTTC | TRBD2 | TRBJ2-5 | TRBV9 | .
CASSPPSRGTEAFF | TGTGCCAGCAGCCCGCCTTCCCGGGGGACTGAAGCTTTCTTT | . | TRBJ1-1 | TRBV9 | few
CASSPGQGFEEQYF | TGTGCCAGCTCCCCGGGACAGGGGTTTGAAGAGCAGTACTTC | TRBD1 | TRBJ2-7 | TRBV18 | few
CASSVDEGAGQPQHF | TGTGCCAGCAGCGTAGATGAGGGGGCAGGTCAGCCCCAGCATTTT | TRBD1 | TRBJ1-5 | TRBV9 | .
CASGWTGGSEQFF | TGTGCCAGCGGGTGGACAGGGGGCAGCGAGCAGTTCTTC | TRBD1 | TRBJ2-1 | TRBV6-4 | once
CASSLQDRAPYEQYF | TGTGCCAGCAGTTTACAGGACAGGGCCCCCTACGAGCAGTACTTC | TRBD1 | TRBJ2-7 | TRBV28 | .
CASSVAHASRTDTQYF | TGTGCCAGCAGCGTAGCCCACGCCTCTCGGACAGATACGCAGTATTTT | . | TRBJ2-3 | TRBV9 | .
CASMASWVSDTQYF | TGTGCCAGCATGGCTAGCTGGGTTTCGGATACGCAGTATTTT | . | TRBJ2-3 | TRBV27 | once
CASSATGRSGTEAFF | TGTGCCAGCTCCGCGACAGGGAGGTCGGGCACTGAAGCTTTCTTT | TRBD1 | TRBJ1-1 | TRBV18 | once
CASSLDLMRGRTGNTIYF | TGTGCCAGCAGCTTAGATCTAATGAGGGGGCGAACTGGAAACACCATATATTTT | TRBD1 | TRBJ1-3 | TRBV7-9 | once